This T cell receptor (beta chain) was sequenced during a study of cytotoxic CD8 clonotypes in ibrutinib-treated CLL. For the study at large: 24 partial and 2 complete responses; at median 68 months, roughly 14 remitted, about twelve progressed.

The CDR3 extends over 16 amino acids. The V and J ends lost 1 base and 5 bases respectively, with 15 bases between them. Germline CDR1 is SGHTA and CDR2 is FQGNSA. This table comes from immunoSEQ multiplex PCR, and its TCRdb copy is limited to in-frame clones, with some not included. This sample has around 130,000 clones, with roughly 80% found just once. This clone has a handful of counts. The sequencing used PBMCs, collected after 24 months of ibrutinib treatment. The chain recombines TRBV7-2 with TRBJ2-1; maybe TRBD2 (5 bases). The sequence was collected from a human donor with chronic lymphocytic leukemia. This CDR3 is CASSLGPGKANNEQFF. In DNA, the CDR3 is TGTGCCAGCAGCTTAGGGCCGGGGAAGGCGAACAATGAGCAGTTCTTC. Filled out from reference TRBV7-2 and TRBJ2-1, the complete variable domain reads GAGVSQSPSNKVTEKGKDVELRCDPISGHTALYWYRQSLGQGLEFLIYFQGNSAPDKSGLPSDRFSAERTGGSVSTLTIQRTQQEDSAVYLCASSLGPGKANNEQFFGPGTRLTVL.